The sequence of this T cell receptor beta chain was determined in a study of response to subunit inactivated influenza vaccine. Points from the study as a whole: New T cells are recruited in small numbers by each seasonal influenza vaccination, according to the authors' suggestion.

This CDR3 comprises 14 residues. TCRdb processed the RT-PCR reads anew with MiXCR; each CDR3 protein has one entry. The sample lists approximately 500,000 distinct CDR3 sequences, 10% to 15% occurring once. The table lists this clonotype with a few counts. Antigen specificity is unknown. The sequence came from a man aged 45 to 65 who received an inactivated influenza vaccine. The input for sequencing was PBMCs from blood, taken 45 days after vaccination. V and J are TRBV21-1 and TRBJ1-5. TRBV21-1 is a pseudogene locus. DNA for the CDR3: TGTGCCAGCAGCAAAGTCCTAAGCAATCAGCCCCAGCATTTT. Amino acids: CASSKVLSNQPQHF.